The entry below gives a single T cell receptor beta chain sequence along with its context. Its antigen remains unidentified. This sample is drawn from a study of T cell repertoires in cytomegalovirus infection. Germline V gives CDR1 DFQATT, CDR2 SNEGSKA (reference sequence). Trimming removed 4 bases from V and 5 bases from J; junction bases left unmatched: 3. CDR3 length: 13 residues. TCRdb fed the reads into MiXCR, producing one record per CDR3 protein. The sample includes roughly 570,000 distinct CDR3 sequences, 40% of them seen just once. The chain recombines TRBV20-1 with TRBJ1-1, with TRBD1 matching 11 bases. The clonotype comes from a human donor in good health (CMV status not recorded). Some clones in this sample may be carry-over from other donors' samples. Sequenced material: cultured PBMCs, taken from culture after CMV antigen stimulation. The CDR3 is CSAKDRGRTEAFF. CDR3 sequence (DNA): TGCAGTGCTAAGGACAGGGGGCGAACTGAAGCTTTCTTT.